The 10 T cell receptor beta chains reported below all come from one sample, sequenced in a study of blood T cell repertoires in COVID-19. Repertoires were generated with immunoSEQ multiplex PCR, while TCRdb's copy carries only in-frame clones and drops some. The table includes some 120,000 clones, more than 80% detected once. Sequenced material: peripheral blood. Every receptor here comes from an elderly woman with COVID-19, enrolled during active disease.

This rearrangement joins TRBV11-2 to TRBJ1-2, with 7 nucleotides matching TRBD1. Germline assignment: CDR1 SGHAT and CDR2 FQNNGV. The CDR3 runs to 13 residues. V was clipped by 1 base and J by 4 bases; unmatched bases: 0. The CDR3: CASSLGQGYGYTF. As DNA, the CDR3 is TGTGCCAGCAGCTTAGGACAGGGCTATGGCTACACCTTC.

This chain connects TRBV5-5 to TRBJ1-1; D remains unclear. The CDR3 has 13 amino acids. Germline assignment: CDR1 SGHKS and CDR2 YYEKEE (reference sequence). The germline V and J ends were trimmed by 4 bases and 4 bases, with 11 bases remaining between them. The CDR3 bases are TGTGCCAGCAGCCTCTACAGTAGCACTGAAGCTTTCTTT. Amino acids: CASSLYSSTEAFF.

This clone is a singleton in its sample. The J gene is TRBJ1-2, the V gene TRBV18; 9 positions agree with TRBD1. Germline trimming cut 4 bases from V and 6 bases from J; bases unmatched to any gene: 6. Germline V lookup: CDR1 KGHSH, CDR2 LQKENI. The CDR3 is made up of 14 amino acids. CDR3 bases: TGTGCCAGCTCACTTGACAGGGGGGGTGATGGCTACACCTTC. Protein product: CASSLDRGGDGYTF. Full variable domain (remainder filled in from reference TRBV18 and TRBJ1-2): NAGVMQNPRHLVRRRGQEARLRCSPMKGHSHVYWYRQLPEEGLKFMVYLQKENIIDESGMPKERFSAEFPKEGPSILRIQQVVRGDSAAYFCASSLDRGGDGYTFGSGTRLTVV.

This clone was seen a few times. The rearrangement uses TRBV7-2 and TRBJ1-2; D is possibly TRBD1 (6 bases). Germline V CDR1 and CDR2: SGHTA, FQGNSA. CDR3 length: 15 amino acids. V lost 4 bases and J lost 2, with 14 bases in between. CDR3 region: CASSSTGLGNYGYTF. The CDR3 region has the DNA TGTGCCAGCAGCTCGACAGGTTTGGGGAACTATGGCTACACCTTC.

The chain couples TRBV6-2 or TRBV6-3 to TRBJ2-1; 10 bases map to TRBD2. The CDR3 totals 17 residues. Germline CDR1 is MNHEY and CDR2 is SVGEGT. After removal of 4 bases from V and 4 bases from J, the junction contained 10 bases not matched to a gene. CDR3 DNA sequence: TGTGCCAGCAGTTTAAGGGGGTCGGGACTAGCGTACAATGAGCAGTTCTTC. Translated, it gives CASSLRGSGLAYNEQFF.

The chain links TRBV7-8 to TRBJ2-2; 7 bases line up with TRBD2. This CDR3 comprises 15 residues. V shed 3 bases, J shed 3 bases, and the junction held 4 bases outside the gene matches. Germline V gene sequence: CDR1 SGHVS, CDR2 FQNEAQ. The DNA for the CDR3 is TGTGCCAGCAGCTTGACCACTAGCGACACCGGGGAGCTGTTTTTT. Its translation is CASSLTTSDTGELFF. Full variable domain (remainder filled in from reference TRBV7-8 and TRBJ2-2): GAGVSQSPRYKVAKRGQDVALRCDPISGHVSLFWYQQALGQGPEFLTYFQNEAQLDKSGLPSDRFFAERPEGSVSTLKIQRTQQEDSAVYLCASSLTTSDTGELFFGEGSRLTVL.

The chain combines TRBV4-3 with TRBJ1-3, with D possibly TRBD1 on 6 matching bases. This CDR3 is built from 13 residues. Germline loops: CDR1 LGHNA, CDR2 YSLEER. Trimming shortened V by 4 bases and J by 4 bases, and 8 bases separated the two germline ends. The CDR3 sequence: CASSRQEGNTIYF. The DNA of the CDR3 is TGCGCCAGCAGCCGACAGGAGGGAAACACCATATATTTT.

V usage is TRBV7-2 and J usage is TRBJ1-5; the D is unclear. The ends were cut back, 5 bases at V and 0 bases at J, with 11 bases in the middle. The CDR3 runs 15 residues. The V gene's germline CDR1 is SGHTA and CDR2 FQGNSA. The CDR3 DNA reads TGTGCCAGCAGCCCCGGGGAATATAGCAATCAGCCCCAGCATTTT. Protein: CASSPGEYSNQPQHF.

This clone came up a few times. The genes are TRBV7-2 and TRBJ2-1; tentatively, D is TRBD1 (7 bases). CDR1 is SGHTA, CDR2 FQGNSA, per germline. This CDR3 is 15 amino acids long. The V end lost 5 bases, the J end lost 4 bases, and 15 bases lay between the germline ends. The CDR3 nucleotides are TGTGCCAGCAGCAAGGGGGCGGGGAGTTACAATGAGCAGTTCTTC. It translates to CASSKGAGSYNEQFF.

The rearrangement links TRBV28 to TRBJ1-4, with 10 bases aligning to TRBD1. J lost 8 bases, V lost 5 bases, and 5 bases had no gene match. The germline V gene has CDR1 MDHEN and CDR2 SYDVKM. This CDR3 comprises 14 residues. The CDR3 bases are TGTGCCAGCAGTCCACGGGACAGGGGCGAAAAACTGTTTTTT. Its translation: CASSPRDRGEKLFF.